The 21 T cell receptor beta chains below all came from one sample that was sequenced in a study of shared clonotypes between healthy human individuals. The naive CD8 subset, CD45RO-negative cells positively selected for CCR7, excluded terminally differentiated effector memory CD45RA+ cells. The assay was immunoSEQ multiplex PCR, and TCRdb's table has in-frame clones only and misses some. The table has roughly 770,000 clones, 95% to 97% seen once. The sample consisted of naive CD8+ T cells sorted from blood. These receptors were collected from a man younger than 40 in good health.

A single count supports this clone. This rearrangement joins TRBV5-4 to TRBJ1-2; TRBD1 is a possible D gene (5 bases). The CDR3 spans 15 residues. V gave up 2 bases and J gave up 4 bases, with 15 bases separating them. Germline V lookup: CDR1 SGHNT, CDR2 YYREEE (reference sequence). The CDR3 coding sequence is TGTGCCAGCAGCTTTCCCGAAACAGGCGTCTATGGCTACACCTTC. Translation gives CASSFPETGVYGYTF.

V is TRBV7-2 and J is TRBJ2-1; D is ambiguous. There are 13 residues in the CDR3. Germline values: CDR1 SGHTA, CDR2 FQGNSA. Trimming cost V 5 bases and J 4 bases, with 9 bases left between them. CDR3 bases: TGTGCCAGCAGCCTCACACTATACAATGAGCAGTTCTTC. Its protein product is CASSLTLYNEQFF.

This chain joins TRBV27 and TRBJ1-5; D possibly corresponds to TRBD1 (5 bases). The germline gives CDR1 MNHEY, CDR2 SMNVEV (reference sequence). This CDR3 has 14 residues. V shed 3 bases and J shed 3 bases, with 9 bases lying between them. CDR3 region: CASSFQGPNQPQHF. The CDR3 DNA reads TGTGCCAGCAGTTTCCAGGGCCCCAATCAGCCCCAGCATTTT.

The chain has TRBV7-3 and TRBJ2-3; 7 bases match TRBD2. With 3 bases clipped from V and 8 bases from J, the junction kept 8 bases outside the gene matches. There are 14 residues in the CDR3. The germline V gene encodes CDR1 SGHTA and CDR2 FQGTGA. The CDR3 here is CASSFLGGPGTQYF. DNA for the CDR3: TGTGCCAGCAGCTTTCTGGGAGGGCCGGGTACGCAGTATTTT.

The V gene is TRBV11-2, the J gene TRBJ2-5; D call uncertain. Between the trimmed V and J ends, which lost 0 bases and 5 bases, there was a span of 7 bases. The CDR3 length is 13 residues. The germline V gene has CDR1 SGHAT and CDR2 FQNNGV. CDR3: CASSLEVTETQYF. DNA of the CDR3: TGTGCCAGCAGCTTAGAGGTTACCGAGACCCAGTACTTC.

V is TRBV4-1 and J is TRBJ2-3; D is ambiguous. The V gene lost 0 bases and the J gene lost 2 bases, with 15 bases spanning the gap. The CDR3 loop spans 17 amino acids. Per germline, CDR1 MGHRA and CDR2 YSYEKL. This CDR3 reads CASSQDPMGGPTDTQYF. The CDR3 bases are TGCGCCAGCAGCCAAGATCCTATGGGCGGCCCCACAGATACGCAGTATTTT.

The chain employs TRBV7-9 and TRBJ2-7, with 10 bases matching TRBD1. The germline gives CDR1 SEHNR, CDR2 FQNEAQ (reference sequence). With V trimmed by 3 bases and J by 4 bases, 9 bases remained unmatched. CDR3 length equals 16 residues. The CDR3 is CASSFSGQGIGYEQYF. The CDR3 DNA reads TGTGCCAGCAGCTTTTCGGGACAGGGGATTGGGTACGAGCAGTACTTC.

This chain links TRBV5-5 with TRBJ2-1; the D is unclear. V lost 4 bases, J lost 6 bases, and 11 bases lay in between. Germline CDR1 and CDR2: SGHKS and YYEKEE (reference sequence). This CDR3 is built from 13 residues. The CDR3 nucleotides read TGTGCCAGCAGCCCGCCCCTCTCCAATGAGCAGTTCTTC. It encodes CASSPPLSNEQFF.

The V and J genes are TRBV7-6 and TRBJ2-7; 8 nucleotides agree with TRBD1. The germline CDR1 and CDR2 sequences are SGHVS and FNYEAQ. J gave up 5 bases and V 5 bases, and 8 bases lay outside the gene matches. The CDR3 has 14 amino acids. DNA of the CDR3: TGTGCCAGCAGCCCTGCAGGGGGCTTAAACGAGCAGTACTTC. This encodes CASSPAGGLNEQYF.

There are a few counts of this clone. V gene TRBV2 combines with J gene TRBJ2-7; a possible D gene is TRBD2 (5 bases). V shed 6 bases and J shed 4 bases, with 16 bases lying between them. Germline V gene lookup returns CDR1 SNHLY and CDR2 FYNNEI. The CDR3 length is 14 residues. The CDR3 sequence: CASRGVTFGYEQYF. The CDR3 DNA sequence: TGTGCCAGCAGGGGAGTTACTTTTGGGTACGAGCAGTACTTC.

The genes are TRBV5-4 and TRBJ2-7; TRBD2 matches 9 bases. This CDR3 is built from 16 residues. Germline CDR1 SGHNT, CDR2 YYREEE (reference sequence). With 1 base clipped from V and 4 bases from J, the junction kept 9 bases outside the gene matches. The CDR3 nucleotides read TGTGCCAGCAGCTTGACAATAGCGGGAGCTCGGTACGAGCAGTACTTC. It translates to CASSLTIAGARYEQYF.

A word on this clone: The sample carries other DNA sequences with the same CDR3. The V gene is TRBV5-4, the J gene TRBJ2-1, with D possibly matching TRBD1 (5 bases). The V end was cut by 1 base, the J end by 0 bases, with 5 bases between. CDR1 SGHNT and CDR2 YYREEE come from the germline V gene (reference sequence). The CDR3 has 14 residues. The CDR3 nucleotides read TGTGCCAGCAGCTTGAGGGGCTCCTACAATGAGCAGTTCTTC. This gives the protein CASSLRGSYNEQFF. The complete variable domain, with remaining parts taken from reference TRBV5-4 and TRBJ2-1, reads ETGVTQSPTHLIKTRGQQVTLRCSSQSGHNTVSWYQQALGQGPQFIFQYYREEENGRGNFPPRFSGLQFPNYSSELNVNALELDDSALYLCASSLRGSYNEQFFGPGTRLTVL.

The chain uses TRBV7-9 and TRBJ1-2, with 7 bases matching TRBD1. Per germline, CDR1 SEHNR and CDR2 FQNEAQ (reference sequence). This CDR3 is 16 amino acids long. The trim removed 5 bases at V and 4 bases at J, leaving 13 bases unmatched. In nucleotides, the CDR3 is TGTGCCAGCAGCCAAGTAGAAACAGGGGCGACCTATGGCTACACCTTC. As protein: CASSQVETGATYGYTF.

Only one count was recorded for this clone. The J gene is TRBJ2-1, the V gene TRBV4-1; D is possibly TRBD2 (6 bases). With 1 base removed from V and 10 bases from J, the gap between germline ends came to 17 bases. The germline V gene has CDR1 MGHRA and CDR2 YSYEKL. The length of the CDR3 is 15 residues. The CDR3 spells CASSQGSNRLVEQFF. Written as DNA, the CDR3 is TGCGCCAGCAGCCAAGGGTCCAACCGACTAGTGGAGCAGTTCTTC.

Note on this clone: In the same sample, other DNA sequences code for this CDR3. The chain recombines TRBV9 with TRBJ2-1; D uncertain. From germline, CDR1 is SGDLS and CDR2 YYNGEE. CDR3 length: 15 amino acids. With 0 bases removed from V and 0 bases from J, the gap between germline ends came to 7 bases. The DNA for the CDR3 is TGTGCCAGCAGCGTAGACCTTAACTCCTACAATGAGCAGTTCTTC. It codes for CASSVDLNSYNEQFF.

This clone was seen only a few times. V is TRBV27 and J is TRBJ2-5; a possible D gene is TRBD2 (5 bases). Trimming removed 6 bases at V and 0 bases at J, with 8 bases between. The length of the CDR3 is 13 residues. Germline loops: CDR1 MNHEY, CDR2 SMNVEV (reference sequence). The chain's CDR3 is CASRDGNQETQYF. In DNA form, the CDR3 reads TGTGCCAGCAGAGACGGGAACCAAGAGACCCAGTACTTC.

This clone is a singleton in its sample. V usage is TRBV6-1 and J usage is TRBJ1-3, with no clear D. The CDR3 is made up of 11 amino acids. Trimming took 7 bases from V and 4 from J, leaving 5 bases between them. Germline CDR1 MNHNS, CDR2 SASEGT. CDR3 region: CASTTGNTIYF. DNA of the CDR3: TGTGCCAGCACTACCGGAAACACCATATATTTT.

In this sample, this clone turned up a few times. The chain employs TRBV7-9 and TRBJ1-4; D gene ambiguous. CDR1 and CDR2 from the germline V gene are SEHNR and FQNEAQ (reference sequence). V shed 7 bases and J shed 8 bases, with 20 bases lying between them. The CDR3 extends over 15 amino acids. DNA of the CDR3: TGTGCCAGCACCGTGGACCGGGAGCAGAGAGAAAAACTGTTTTTT. Translating it yields CASTVDREQREKLFF.

V and J are TRBV5-1 and TRBJ2-1; D may be TRBD2 (5 bases). Trimming removed 1 base at V and 10 bases at J, with 15 bases between. Germline CDR1 is SGHRS and CDR2 is YFSETQ. The CDR3 sequence is 14 residues long. CDR3: CASSLFNGAAEQFF. For the CDR3, the DNA is TGCGCCAGCAGCTTGTTCAACGGAGCGGCCGAGCAGTTCTTC.

The gene calls are TRBV9 and TRBJ1-2; 7 bases are shared with TRBD1. The CDR3 is made up of 17 amino acids. V was clipped by 3 bases and J by 6 bases; unmatched bases: 17. Per germline, CDR1 SGDLS and CDR2 YYNGEE. DNA of the CDR3: TGTGCCAGCAGCGCACGACAGGGAGGGCTTTCGTTGGATGGCTACACCTTC. This gives the protein CASSARQGGLSLDGYTF.

The chain links TRBV7-9 to TRBJ2-1; TRBD2 might be the D (6 bases). CDR3 length: 16 residues. Germline CDR1 SEHNR, CDR2 FQNEAQ (reference sequence). V lost 5 bases to trimming and J lost 0 bases, with 14 bases between them. The CDR3 protein is CASSPQRASSYNEQFF. In DNA form, the CDR3 reads TGTGCCAGCAGCCCCCAGCGGGCGAGCTCCTACAATGAGCAGTTCTTC.